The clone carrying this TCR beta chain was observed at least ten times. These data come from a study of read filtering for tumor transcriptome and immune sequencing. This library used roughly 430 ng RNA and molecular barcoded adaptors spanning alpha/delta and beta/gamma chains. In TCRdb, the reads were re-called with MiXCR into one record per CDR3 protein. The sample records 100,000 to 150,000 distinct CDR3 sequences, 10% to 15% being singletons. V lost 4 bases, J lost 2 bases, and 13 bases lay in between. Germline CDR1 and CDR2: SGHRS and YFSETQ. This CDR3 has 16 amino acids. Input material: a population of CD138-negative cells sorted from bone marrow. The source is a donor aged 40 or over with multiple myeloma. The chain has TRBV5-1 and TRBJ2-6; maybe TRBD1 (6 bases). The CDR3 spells CASSVSSGAGANVLTF. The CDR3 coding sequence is TGCGCCAGCAGCGTGAGTTCAGGGGCTGGGGCCAACGTCCTGACTTTC.